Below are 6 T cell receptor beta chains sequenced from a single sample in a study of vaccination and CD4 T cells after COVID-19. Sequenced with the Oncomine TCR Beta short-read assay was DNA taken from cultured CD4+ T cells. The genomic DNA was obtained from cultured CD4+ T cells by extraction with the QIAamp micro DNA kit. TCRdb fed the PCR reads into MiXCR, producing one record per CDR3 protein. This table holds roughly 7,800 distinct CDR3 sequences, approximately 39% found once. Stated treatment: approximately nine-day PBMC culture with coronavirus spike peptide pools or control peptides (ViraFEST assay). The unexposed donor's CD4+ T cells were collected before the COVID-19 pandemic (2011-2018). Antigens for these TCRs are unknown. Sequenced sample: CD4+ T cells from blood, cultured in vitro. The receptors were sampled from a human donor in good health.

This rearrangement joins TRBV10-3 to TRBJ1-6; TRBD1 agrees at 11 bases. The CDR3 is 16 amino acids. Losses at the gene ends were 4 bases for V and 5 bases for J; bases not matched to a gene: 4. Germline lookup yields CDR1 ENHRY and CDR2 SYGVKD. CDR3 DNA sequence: TGTGCCATCAGTGGGACAGGGGGCCCAAATAATTCACCCCTCCACTTT. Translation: CAISGTGGPNNSPLHF.

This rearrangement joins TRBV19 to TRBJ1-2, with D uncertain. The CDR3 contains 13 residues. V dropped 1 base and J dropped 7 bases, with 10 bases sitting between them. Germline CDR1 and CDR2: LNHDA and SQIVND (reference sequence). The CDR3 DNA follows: TGTGCCAGTAGTATAGGAACAGTCCCTGGCTACACCTTC. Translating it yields CASSIGTVPGYTF.

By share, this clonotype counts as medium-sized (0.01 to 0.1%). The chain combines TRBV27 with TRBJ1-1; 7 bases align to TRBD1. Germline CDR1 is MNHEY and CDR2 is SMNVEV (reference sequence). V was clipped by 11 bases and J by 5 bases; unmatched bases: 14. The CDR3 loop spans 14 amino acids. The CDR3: CAVHRDRSRTEAFF. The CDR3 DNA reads TGTGCCGTTCACCGGGACAGAAGTCGAACTGAAGCTTTCTTT.

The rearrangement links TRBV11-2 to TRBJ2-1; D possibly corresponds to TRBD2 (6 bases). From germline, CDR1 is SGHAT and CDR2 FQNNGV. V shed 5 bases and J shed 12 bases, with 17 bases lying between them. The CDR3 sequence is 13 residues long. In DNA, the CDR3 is TGTGCCAGCAGCCCCGGGACTCCGGCATCGCAGTTCTTC. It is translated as CASSPGTPASQFF.

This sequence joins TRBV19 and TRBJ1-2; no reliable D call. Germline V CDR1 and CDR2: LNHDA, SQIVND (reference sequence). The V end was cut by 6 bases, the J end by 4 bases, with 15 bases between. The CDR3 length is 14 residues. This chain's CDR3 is CASSTRTATYGYTF. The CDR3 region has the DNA TGTGCCAGTAGCACCCGGACTGCGACCTATGGCTACACCTTC.

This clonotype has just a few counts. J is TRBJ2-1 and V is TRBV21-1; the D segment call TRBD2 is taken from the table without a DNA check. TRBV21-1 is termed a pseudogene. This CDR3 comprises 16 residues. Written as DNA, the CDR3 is TGTGCCAGCAGCAAAAGGGCAGCGGGAGGTGGGAATGAGCAGTTCTTC. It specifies CASSKRAAGGGNEQFF.